This TCR beta chain was profiled in a study of shared clonotypes between healthy human individuals. Study results and limitations: The naive CD4 repertoires of several donors were compared, and roughly 5% of clonotypes were shared.

This CDR3 comprises 12 residues. From germline, CDR1 is MGHDK and CDR2 SYGVNS. V was clipped by 2 bases and J by 4 bases, with 5 bases between them. Note on this clone: What it recognizes is unknown.

Memory CD4+ cells were the fraction left after CD45RA+ naive selection. Clones were sequenced by immunoSEQ multiplex PCR, and TCRdb holds only the in-frame ones, with some missing. The sample records some 660,000 clones, more than 70% being singletons. The J gene is TRBJ1-2, the V gene TRBV25-1, with D uncertain. The sequence derives from a woman younger than 45 in good health. Sequences were obtained from memory CD4+ T cells sorted from blood. Subset of the sample: CD45RA-negative fraction. CDR3 region: CASSEQLYGYTF. CDR3 bases: TGTGCCAGCAGTGAACAGCTCTATGGCTACACCTTC.